This passage covers 6 T cell receptor beta chains from one sample sequenced in a study of blood T cell repertoires in COVID-19. Produced via immunoSEQ multiplex PCR; TCRdb's table is partial and in-frame only. The sample records approximately 270,000 clones, about 80% being singletons. The sequenced sample consisted of peripheral blood. The receptor source for this set is a person aged 65-85 years with COVID-19, enrolled during active disease.

This rearrangement joins TRBV7-8 to TRBJ2-7; TRBD2 is a possible D gene (5 bases). The CDR3 runs to 14 residues. Per germline, CDR1 SGHVS and CDR2 FQNEAQ. Between the trimmed V and J ends, which lost 4 bases and 1 base, there was a span of 11 bases. The CDR3 bases are TGTGCCAGCAGCTCGGGATTGCTTTCCTACGAGCAGTACTTC. This sequence encodes CASSSGLLSYEQYF.

The chain carries TRBV20-1 and TRBJ1-2, with D maybe TRBD1 (6 bases). The CDR3 runs 14 residues. V was shortened by 3 bases and J by 5 bases, with 16 bases between the two germline ends. Germline CDR1 is DFQATT and CDR2 is SNEGSKA (reference sequence). The chain's CDR3 is CSASTQGLGYGYTF. CDR3 sequence (DNA): TGCAGTGCTAGTACCCAGGGGTTAGGGTATGGCTACACCTTC.

The genes are TRBV27 and TRBJ1-2, with 7 bases fitting TRBD1. Germline assignment: CDR1 MNHEY and CDR2 SMNVEV (reference sequence). With 5 bases clipped from V and 7 bases from J, the junction kept 10 bases outside the gene matches. The CDR3 length is 14 residues. The CDR3 region has the DNA TGTGCCAGCAGTCTTCGACCGGACAGGCCTGGCTACACCTTC. This gives the protein CASSLRPDRPGYTF.

Written as DNA, the CDR3 is TGTGCCAGCAGCCGCGACAGGGGCGGGAGGGAGAACACCGGGGAGCTGTTTTTT. Its protein is CASSRDRGGRENTGELFF. The gene calls are TRBV4-2 and TRBJ2-2; a weak D match, TRBD2 (9 bases). This CDR3 has 18 residues. V gave up 4 bases and J gave up 1 base, with 19 bases separating them. CDR1 and CDR2 (germline): LGHNA, YNFKEQ.

This rearrangement joins TRBV9 to TRBJ2-2, with D uncertain. The CDR3 length is 14 residues. The V and J ends lost 2 bases and 3 bases respectively, with 8 bases between them. Germline V lookup: CDR1 SGDLS, CDR2 YYNGEE. The CDR3 DNA is TGTGCCAGCAGCGTCGACACGTACACCGGGGAGCTGTTTTTT. Protein sequence: CASSVDTYTGELFF.

This sequence joins TRBV7-3 and TRBJ2-1, with 9 positions matching TRBD2. Germline V gene data show CDR1 as SGHTA and CDR2 as FQGTGA. Trimming took 6 bases from V and 6 from J; bases not matched to a gene: 9. The CDR3 totals 15 residues. CDR3 residues: CASRFAGGTGNEQFF. CDR3 nucleotide sequence: TGTGCCAGCAGGTTCGCGGGAGGGACCGGCAATGAGCAGTTCTTC. The full variable domain, in which reference TRBV7-3 and TRBJ2-1 provide the parts outside the CDR3, is GAGVSQTPSNKVTEKGKYVELRCDPISGHTALYWYRQSLGQGPEFLIYFQGTGAADDSGLPNDRFFAVRPEGSVSTLKIQRTERGDSAVYLCASRFAGGTGNEQFFGPGTRLTVL.